This record covers a single T cell receptor (beta chain). The antigen is undetermined. Libraries were prepared by immunoSEQ multiplex PCR; TCRdb keeps only in-frame clonotypes and omits some of them. The repertoire holds about 80,000 clones, with approximately 95% as singletons. The data are from a study of OX40 agonist ivuxolimab in advanced cancers. Looking at the study overall: In three patients, partial responses were observed, one with hepatocellular carcinoma and two with cutaneous melanoma. Study results and caveats: CD4+ and CD8+ T cells in blood underwent clonal expansion by week 6 at 0.1 to 3.0 mg/kg. Partial responders dosed at 0.1-3.0 mg/kg displayed clonal expansion ranking among the lowest.

At baseline, cycle 4 day 1, and cycle 7 day 1, blood was sampled. CDR1 and CDR2 (germline): SGHVS, FQNEAQ. The CDR3 covers 18 residues. V was trimmed by 5 bases and J by 0 bases, leaving 17 bases between them. The sequence was collected from an adult with an advanced solid tumor such as melanoma, head and neck, liver or kidney cancer. Sequenced material: CD4+ or CD8+ T cells sorted from blood, taken in a trial of the OX40 agonist ivuxolimab. This chain links TRBV7-8 with TRBJ1-6; D is unresolved. The chain's CDR3 is CASSTPEWQSSYNSPLHF. In DNA, the CDR3 is TGTGCCAGCAGCACACCGGAATGGCAGAGCTCCTATAATTCACCCCTCCACTTT.